This TCR beta chain is from a study of PD-1 blockade in classical Hodgkin lymphoma. Some clones are missing from TCRdb's copy, which holds only in-frame ones; the method was immunoSEQ multiplex PCR. The table has about 110,000 clones, 80% to 90% seen once; the top ten hold about 20%. About this clone itself: The antigen is not known.

After autologous stem cell transplantation all patients relapsed, and prior brentuximab vedotin exposure differed between cohorts. Study-wide results and caveats: Researchers reported that CD4+ TCR diversity, though not CD8+, rose significantly by C4D1.

The V gene's germline CDR1 is KGHSH and CDR2 LQKENI. The length of the CDR3 is 15 residues. The ends lost 5 bases at V and 0 bases at J; junction bases unmatched: 4. The sample in question was peripheral blood mononuclear cells (PBMCs), obtained before the second cycle of nivolumab. The chain is built from TRBV18 and TRBJ2-3; 8 bases map to TRBD2. This TCR was sampled from a human donor with classical Hodgkin lymphoma. CDR3 region: CASSLLADSTDTQYF. The CDR3 DNA sequence: TGTGCCAGCTCATTACTAGCGGATAGCACAGATACGCAGTATTTT.